This TCR beta chain was found in a study of OX40 agonist ivuxolimab in advanced cancers. Whole-study context: The diagnoses of dose-escalation patients were hepatocellular carcinoma, melanoma, renal cell or head and neck cancer. Regarding the study as a whole: Doses of 0.1 to 3.0 mg/kg were accompanied by clonal expansion of CD4+ and CD8+ blood T cells by week 6.

Comments on this clone: Its antigen is unknown.

V dropped 4 bases and J dropped 1 base, with 11 bases sitting between them. The CDR3 is 15 amino acids. Germline-derived CDR1 and CDR2 are MDHEN and SYDVKM. Libraries were prepared by immunoSEQ multiplex PCR; TCRdb keeps only in-frame clonotypes and omits some of them. The sample contains about 82,000 clones, about 86% of which appear only once. The TCR originated in an adult with an advanced solid tumor such as melanoma, head and neck, liver or kidney cancer. This material consisted of CD4+ or CD8+ T cells sorted from blood, taken in a trial of the OX40 agonist ivuxolimab. The J gene is TRBJ2-1, the V gene TRBV28; D gene ambiguous. The DNA of the CDR3 is TGTGCCAGCAGTTCTGGGCACCAGTCCTACAATGAGCAGTTCTTC. Its translation: CASSSGHQSYNEQFF.